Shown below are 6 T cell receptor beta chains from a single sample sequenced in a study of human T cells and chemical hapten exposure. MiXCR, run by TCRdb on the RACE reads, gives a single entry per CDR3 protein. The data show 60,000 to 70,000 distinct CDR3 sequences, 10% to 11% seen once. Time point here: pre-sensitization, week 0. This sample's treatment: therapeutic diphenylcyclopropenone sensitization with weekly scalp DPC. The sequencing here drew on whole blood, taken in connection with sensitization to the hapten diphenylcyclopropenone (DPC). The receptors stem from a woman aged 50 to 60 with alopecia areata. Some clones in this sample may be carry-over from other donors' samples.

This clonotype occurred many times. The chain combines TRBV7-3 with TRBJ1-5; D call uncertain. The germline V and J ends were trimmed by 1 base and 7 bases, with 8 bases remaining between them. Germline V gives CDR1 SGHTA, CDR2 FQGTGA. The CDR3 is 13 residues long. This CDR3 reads CASSLKRGQPQHF. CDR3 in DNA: TGTGCCAGCAGCTTAAAACGAGGGCAGCCCCAGCATTTT.

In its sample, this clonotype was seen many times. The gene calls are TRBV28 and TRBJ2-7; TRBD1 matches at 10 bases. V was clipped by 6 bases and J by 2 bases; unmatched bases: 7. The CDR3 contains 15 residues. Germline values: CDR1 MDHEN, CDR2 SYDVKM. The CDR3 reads CASSPGQGFPYEQYF. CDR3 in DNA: TGTGCCAGCAGCCCGGGACAGGGGTTCCCCTACGAGCAGTACTTC.

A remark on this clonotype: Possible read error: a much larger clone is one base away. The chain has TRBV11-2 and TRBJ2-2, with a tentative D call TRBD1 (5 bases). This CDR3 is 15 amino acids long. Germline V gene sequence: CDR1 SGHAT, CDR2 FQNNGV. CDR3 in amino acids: CAGSLDSANTGELFF. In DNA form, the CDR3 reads TGTGCCGGCAGCCTAGACAGCGCGAACACCGGGGAGCTGTTTTTT.

The CDR3 nucleotides read TGCAGCGTTGCCCCTGGGGGGCAGGAAGCTTTCTTT. Translated: CSVAPGGQEAFF. The chain links TRBV29-1 to TRBJ1-1, with D possibly TRBD1 on 6 matching bases. The ends were cut back, 4 bases at V and 8 bases at J, with 14 bases in the middle. CDR1 is SQVTM and CDR2 is ANQGSEA in the germline V gene. The CDR3 loop spans 12 amino acids. Full variable domain (remainder filled in from reference TRBV29-1 and TRBJ1-1): SAVISQKPSRDICQRGTSLTIQCQVDSQVTMMFWYRQQPGQSLTLIATANQGSEATYESGFVIDKFPISRPNLTFSTLTVSNMSPEDSSIYLCSVAPGGQEAFFGQGTRLTVV.

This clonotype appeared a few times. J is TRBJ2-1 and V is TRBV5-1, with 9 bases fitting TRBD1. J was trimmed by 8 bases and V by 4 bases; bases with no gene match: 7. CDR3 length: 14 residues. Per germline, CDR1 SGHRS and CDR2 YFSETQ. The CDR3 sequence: CASSRTGAGDEQFF. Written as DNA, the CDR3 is TGCGCCAGCAGCAGGACAGGGGCGGGTGATGAGCAGTTCTTC.

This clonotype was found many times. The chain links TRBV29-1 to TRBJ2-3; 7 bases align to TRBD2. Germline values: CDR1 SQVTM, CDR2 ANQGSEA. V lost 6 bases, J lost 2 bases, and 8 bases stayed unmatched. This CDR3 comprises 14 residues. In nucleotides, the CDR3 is TGCAGCGTACGGAAGGGGACTACCACAGATACGCAGTATTTT. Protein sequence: CSVRKGTTTDTQYF.